This T cell receptor (beta chain) is from a study of T cells in Graves' hyperthyroidism and ophthalmopathy. Findings of the study overall: Onset of ophthalmopathy came a median 6.5 months after the model predicted it.

Each person with ophthalmopathy scored at least 3 on the Clinical Activity Score, reached NOSPECS grade 4 or higher, and had been ill under 3 months. The investigators amplified TCR beta CDR3 regions from RNA transcripts. The TCR CDR3 first-round RT-PCR relied on the HTBI primer set. TCRdb used MiXCR to reprocess the multiplex PCR reads, holding one entry per CDR3 protein. The table records more than 500,000 distinct CDR3 sequences, around 15% of them present only once. As concerns this clonotype: Its antigen is unknown.

This receptor was obtained from a woman between 40 and 50 years old with Graves' ophthalmopathy. The specimen was blood.

CDR3 residues: CASSHLGSNNSPLHF. The CDR3, as DNA: TGCGCCAGCAGCCACCTGGGGAGTAATAATTCACCCCTCCACTTT. The chain carries TRBV4-1 and TRBJ1-6; D is uncertain. The length of the CDR3 is 15 residues. Germline V gene data show CDR1 as MGHRA and CDR2 as YSYEKL. V shed 3 bases and J shed 5 bases, with 11 bases lying between them.